A selection of T cell receptor beta chains follows, all from one sample in a study of blood T cell repertoires in COVID-19. The data were produced by immunoSEQ multiplex PCR, yet TCRdb's version contains in-frame clones alone and is incomplete. This sample carries 130,000 to 150,000 clones, roughly nine tenths of them seen once, and the ten largest clones take around 1.5%. The material sequenced was peripheral blood. The origin of the receptors is a human donor in a cohort sampled during active COVID-19. Each CDR3 is given with its conserved first and last residue. D genes are given only for firm matches. Clone size is stated in some rows and not others, as once, few, many or a class when expanded.

d_gene: -
j_gene: TRBJ2-3
v_gene: TRBV7-2
abundance: -
CDR3aa: CASSLVAASTDTQYF
CDR3nt: TGTGCCAGCAGCTTAGTGGCCGCCAGCACAGATACGCAGTATTTT

d_gene: TRBD2
j_gene: TRBJ2-1
v_gene: TRBV19
abundance: once
CDR3aa: CASSIRRGGREQFF
CDR3nt: TGTGCCAGTAGTATAAGGCGGGGGGGCCGTGAGCAGTTCTTC

d_gene: -
j_gene: TRBJ1-6
v_gene: TRBV19
abundance: -
CDR3aa: CASSPRDNDNSPLHF
CDR3nt: TGTGCCAGTAGTCCGAGGGACAACGATAATTCACCCCTCCACTTT

d_gene: -
j_gene: TRBJ1-4
v_gene: TRBV11-2
abundance: -
CDR3aa: CASSLNQLEKLFF
CDR3nt: TGTGCCAGCAGCTTAAATCAACTCGAAAAACTGTTTTTT

d_gene: -
j_gene: TRBJ1-5
v_gene: TRBV4-1
abundance: -
CDR3aa: CASSQSHRNQPQHF
CDR3nt: TGCGCCAGCAGCCAAAGCCACAGAAATCAGCCCCAGCATTTT

d_gene: TRBD2
j_gene: TRBJ2-3
v_gene: TRBV19
abundance: -
CDR3aa: CASSRRGDTDTQYF
CDR3nt: TGTGCCAGTAGTAGGCGGGGGGACACAGATACGCAGTATTTT

d_gene: -
j_gene: TRBJ1-1
v_gene: TRBV19
abundance: -
CDR3aa: CASSAGMRTEAFF
CDR3nt: TGTGCCAGTAGCGCAGGAATGAGAACTGAAGCTTTCTTT

d_gene: TRBD2
j_gene: TRBJ2-2
v_gene: TRBV7-9
abundance: -
CDR3aa: CASRPGLAGAHTGELFF
CDR3nt: TGTGCCAGCAGACCGGGACTAGCGGGGGCCCACACCGGGGAGCTGTTTTTT

d_gene: -
j_gene: TRBJ2-1
v_gene: TRBV4-1
abundance: -
CDR3aa: CASSRRDKGNEQFF
CDR3nt: TGCGCCAGCAGCAGACGGGACAAGGGTAATGAGCAGTTCTTC

d_gene: -
j_gene: TRBJ1-1
v_gene: TRBV9
abundance: once
CDR3aa: CASSVDIGGRIATEAFF
CDR3nt: TGTGCCAGCAGCGTAGATATTGGGGGCCGAATAGCCACTGAAGCTTTCTTT

d_gene: -
j_gene: TRBJ1-1
v_gene: TRBV10-3
abundance: -
CDR3aa: CAISLSNTEAFF
CDR3nt: TGTGCCATCAGTCTCTCGAACACTGAAGCTTTCTTT

d_gene: TRBD1
j_gene: TRBJ1-2
v_gene: TRBV6-5
abundance: -
CDR3aa: CASSYLTGDGYTF
CDR3nt: TGTGCCAGCAGTTACCTGACAGGGGATGGCTACACCTTC

d_gene: -
j_gene: TRBJ2-7
v_gene: TRBV30
abundance: -
CDR3aa: CAWSTGRHYEQYF
CDR3nt: TGTGCCTGGAGTACAGGCCGTCATTACGAGCAGTACTTC

d_gene: TRBD1
j_gene: TRBJ1-6
v_gene: TRBV19
abundance: -
CDR3aa: CASSITGTVYNSPLHF
CDR3nt: TGTGCCAGTAGTATAACCGGGACAGTCTATAATTCACCCCTCCACTTT

d_gene: -
j_gene: TRBJ2-6
v_gene: TRBV23-1
abundance: -
CDR3aa: CASTRGSGANVLTF
CDR3nt: TGCGCCAGCACTAGGGGTAGTGGGGCCAACGTCCTGACTTTC

d_gene: -
j_gene: TRBJ1-2
v_gene: TRBV4-3
abundance: -
CDR3aa: CASSQEVALTPIYGYTF
CDR3nt: TGCGCCAGCAGCCAAGAAGTGGCACTAACCCCAATCTATGGCTACACCTTC

d_gene: -
j_gene: TRBJ1-2
v_gene: TRBV18
abundance: -
CDR3aa: CASSPPVLGGYGYTF
CDR3nt: TGTGCCAGCTCACCACCGGTGTTGGGGGGCTATGGCTACACCTTC

d_gene: -
j_gene: TRBJ2-7
v_gene: TRBV6-1
abundance: -
CDR3aa: CASSELWSTYEQYF
CDR3nt: TGTGCCAGCAGTGAATTGTGGAGTACCTACGAGCAGTACTTC

d_gene: -
j_gene: TRBJ2-3
v_gene: TRBV5-1
abundance: -
CDR3aa: CASSLGFGGHTDTQYF
CDR3nt: TGCGCCAGCAGCTTGGGTTTCGGGGGGCACACAGATACGCAGTATTTT

d_gene: -
j_gene: TRBJ2-3
v_gene: TRBV7-9
abundance: once
CDR3aa: CASSPQRGTPGETQYF
CDR3nt: TGTGCCAGCAGCCCCCAGAGGGGGACGCCAGGGGAAACGCAGTATTTT

d_gene: -
j_gene: TRBJ2-5
v_gene: TRBV18
abundance: -
CDR3aa: CASTLSGQETQYF
CDR3nt: TGTGCCAGCACACTCTCGGGGCAAGAGACCCAGTACTTC

d_gene: -
j_gene: TRBJ2-1
v_gene: TRBV7-9
abundance: few
CDR3aa: CASSLVRDEQFF
CDR3nt: TGTGCCAGCAGCTTAGTGCGAGATGAGCAGTTCTTC

d_gene: TRBD2
j_gene: TRBJ2-1
v_gene: TRBV5-4
abundance: few
CDR3aa: CASSLRLAGGSEQFF
CDR3nt: TGTGCCAGCAGCTTGAGACTAGCGGGGGGATCGGAGCAGTTCTTC

d_gene: TRBD1
j_gene: TRBJ2-3
v_gene: TRBV5-6
abundance: -
CDR3aa: CASSLKGQGTDTQYF
CDR3nt: TGTGCCAGCAGCTTGAAGGGACAGGGGACAGATACGCAGTATTTT

d_gene: -
j_gene: TRBJ1-2
v_gene: TRBV4-1
abundance: -
CDR3aa: CASSRQYTGLNGYTF
CDR3nt: TGCGCCAGCAGCCGACAGTATACAGGGCTTAATGGCTACACCTTC

d_gene: -
j_gene: TRBJ2-2
v_gene: TRBV7-3
abundance: -
CDR3aa: CASSPLPGLTNTGELFF
CDR3nt: TGTGCCAGCAGCCCTCTACCTGGACTGACGAACACCGGGGAGCTGTTTTTT

d_gene: -
j_gene: TRBJ1-5
v_gene: TRBV4-1
abundance: -
CDR3aa: CASSHDRGGGNQPQHF
CDR3nt: TGCGCCAGCAGCCATGACCGGGGAGGGGGCAATCAGCCCCAGCATTTT

d_gene: TRBD1
j_gene: TRBJ1-2
v_gene: TRBV19
abundance: -
CDR3aa: CASRILGQGDGYTF
CDR3nt: TGTGCCAGTAGGATTCTGGGACAGGGGGATGGCTACACCTTC

d_gene: TRBD1
j_gene: TRBJ1-2
v_gene: TRBV6-5
abundance: -
CDR3aa: CASSYSRQGASGYTF
CDR3nt: TGTGCCAGCAGTTACTCGAGGCAGGGGGCGAGTGGCTACACCTTC

d_gene: -
j_gene: TRBJ2-3
v_gene: TRBV11-3
abundance: -
CDR3aa: CASSSRTGFGTDTQYF
CDR3nt: TGTGCCAGCAGCTCGAGGACGGGGTTTGGCACAGATACGCAGTATTTT

d_gene: -
j_gene: TRBJ2-7
v_gene: TRBV6-6
abundance: -
CDR3aa: CASSLAGSSYEQYF
CDR3nt: TGTGCCAGCAGTTTGGCTGGCAGCTCCTACGAGCAGTACTTC

d_gene: -
j_gene: TRBJ2-1
v_gene: TRBV21-1
abundance: once
CDR3aa: CASSKPRNLGGTGDESHNEQFF
CDR3nt: TGTGCCAGCAGCAAACCGAGAAACCTAGGGGGCACGGGGGATGAGTCCCACAATGAGCAGTTCTTC

d_gene: TRBD1
j_gene: TRBJ1-1
v_gene: TRBV11-3
abundance: -
CDR3aa: CASSGQGAPTEAFF
CDR3nt: TGTGCCAGCAGCGGGCAGGGGGCGCCCACTGAAGCTTTCTTT

d_gene: TRBD1
j_gene: TRBJ2-3
v_gene: TRBV5-1
abundance: -
CDR3aa: CASSHDRGLDTQYF
CDR3nt: TGCGCCAGCAGCCACGACAGGGGGCTAGATACGCAGTATTTT

d_gene: -
j_gene: TRBJ2-3
v_gene: TRBV14
abundance: once
CDR3aa: CASSRQASSTDTQYF
CDR3nt: TGTGCCAGCAGCCGTCAGGCCTCTAGCACAGATACGCAGTATTTT